The entry that follows covers one T cell receptor beta chain sequence. The antigen remains unidentified. From germline, CDR1 is SEHNR and CDR2 FQNEAQ (reference sequence). The CDR3 has 13 residues. The ends were cut back, 5 bases at V and 2 bases at J, with 10 bases in the middle. Investigators took ten milliliters of peripheral blood from every donor. This sample stems from a study of blood T cells in healthy people across ages. Across the whole study: Per every two T cells, about one barcoded beta molecule was captured by template switching.

Together with a sample-barcoded 5' primer, a J-beta primer mix was included in a second PCR lasting about 7 to 12 cycles. TCRdb called the 5' RACE reads again in MiXCR, with one record for every CDR3 protein. Of some 370,000 distinct CDR3 sequences in the sample, about 55% were seen once. Study-wide results and limits: Across samples, TCR beta diversity tracked strongly with naive T cell percentage. Getting older went along with TCR beta diversity per million T cells dropping roughly linearly.

The chain recombines TRBV7-9 with TRBJ2-7, with a weak D call TRBD2 (6 bases). This receptor was identified in a man between 60 and 75 years old in good health. The specimen was blood. The CDR3 bases are TGTGCCAGCAGCACCGGGGGACCCTACGAGCAGTACTTC. This encodes CASSTGGPYEQYF.